This paragraph covers one TCR beta chain sequence. Its antigen remains unidentified. Here immunoSEQ multiplex PCR was the method, and the copy in TCRdb shows in-frame clones only, minus some. The profile covers 95,000 to 120,000 clones, with around 93% appearing a single time and around 0.61% taken by the ten largest. The V gene end was trimmed by 0 bases and the J gene end by 3 bases; junction bases not matched to a gene: 5. Per the germline V gene, CDR1 is SGHRS and CDR2 is YFSETQ. CDR3 length equals 16 residues. The data stem from a study of OX40 agonist ivuxolimab in advanced cancers. General study results and limits: In the 0.1 to 3.0 mg/kg range, CD4+ and CD8+ blood T cells had expanded clonally by week 6.

The receptor was derived from an adult with an advanced solid tumor such as melanoma, head and neck, liver or kidney cancer. This specimen consisted of CD4+ or CD8+ T cells sorted from blood, obtained in a trial of the OX40 agonist ivuxolimab. V gene TRBV5-1 combines with J gene TRBJ1-3, with TRBD1 matching 8 bases. The CDR3 nucleotides are TGCGCCAGCAGCTTGGGTCAGGGGGCAATTGGAAACACCATATATTTT. Translated: CASSLGQGAIGNTIYF.